This T cell receptor beta chain stems from a study of blood T cells in healthy people across ages. The V end lost 0 bases, the J end lost 0 bases, and 9 bases lay between the germline ends. Germline CDR1 is LGHNA and CDR2 is YNFKEQ. The CDR3 is made up of 16 amino acids. A second PCR, run for about 6 to 12 cycles, used a sample-barcoded 5' primer plus a J-beta primer mix. TCRdb reprocessed the 5' RACE reads via MiXCR and lists one record per CDR3 protein. The table includes about 770,000 distinct CDR3 sequences, under 45% detected once. The sample taken for sequencing was blood. The rearrangement uses TRBV4-2 and TRBJ2-1; no clear D. This TCR derives from a man aged 55 to 70 in good health. CDR3 region: CASSQDARASYNEQFF. In nucleotides, the CDR3 is TGTGCCAGCAGCCAAGATGCCCGGGCCTCCTACAATGAGCAGTTCTTC.